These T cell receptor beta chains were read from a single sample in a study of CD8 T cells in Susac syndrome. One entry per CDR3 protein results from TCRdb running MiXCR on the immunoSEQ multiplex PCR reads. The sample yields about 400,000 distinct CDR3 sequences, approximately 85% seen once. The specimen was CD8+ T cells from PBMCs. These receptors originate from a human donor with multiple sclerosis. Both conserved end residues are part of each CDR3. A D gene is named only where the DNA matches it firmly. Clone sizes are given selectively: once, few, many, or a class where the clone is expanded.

CASSVQREPGETQYF | TGCGCCAGCAGTGTTCAAAGGGAGCCGGGTGAGACCCAGTACTTC | TRBV10-1 | once | TRBJ2-5 | NA
CASSLSGSAAATDTQYF | TGTGCCAGCAGTTTATCCGGGTCCGCGGCGGCCACAGATACGCAGTATTTT | TRBV27 | NA | TRBJ2-3 | NA
CASSPWGSSGANVLTF | TGTGCCAGCAGTCCTTGGGGGAGCTCTGGGGCCAACGTCCTGACTTTC | TRBV2 | NA | TRBJ2-6 | NA
CSVEGGAAGASTDTQYF | TGCAGCGTTGAAGGTGGGGCAGCGGGGGCTAGCACAGATACGCAGTATTTT | TRBV29-1 | NA | TRBJ2-3 | TRBD2
CASSITAAGQETQYF | TGTGCCAGTAGTATCACGGCGGCGGGACAAGAGACCCAGTACTTC | TRBV19 | NA | TRBJ2-5 | NA
CASSPKRAQSYEQYF | TGTGCCAGCTCACCCAAAAGGGCACAGTCCTACGAGCAGTACTTC | TRBV18 | NA | TRBJ2-7 | NA
CASRSPASGNTIYF | TGCGCCAGCAGGTCCCCCGCCTCTGGAAACACCATATATTTT | TRBV4-1 | NA | TRBJ1-3 | NA
CASSRTSGRGEQYF | TGTGCCAGCAGTAGGACTAGCGGGAGGGGCGAGCAGTACTTC | TRBV6-1 | NA | TRBJ2-7 | TRBD2
CAWSLAYNERFF | TGTGCCTGGAGCCTAGCTTACAATGAGCGGTTCTTC | TRBV30 | NA | TRBJ2-1 | NA
CASSPGTSPLQETQYF | TGTGCCAGCAGTCCCGGGACTAGCCCCCTCCAAGAGACCCAGTACTTC | TRBV27 | NA | TRBJ2-5 | TRBD2
CASSAENSYNEQFF | TGTGCCAGTTCGGCGGAAAACTCCTACAATGAGCAGTTCTTC | TRBV25-1 | NA | TRBJ2-1 | NA
CASSQGGSPYGYTF | TGTGCCAGCAGCCAAGGGGGCTCCCCGTATGGCTACACCTTC | TRBV14 | NA | TRBJ1-2 | NA
CATSRADPGTGELFF | TGTGCCACCAGCAGAGCGGACCCGGGCACCGGGGAGCTGTTTTTT | TRBV15 | NA | TRBJ2-2 | NA
CASTKPLAQQETQYF | TGTGCCAGTACCAAGCCACTAGCGCAACAAGAGACCCAGTACTTC | TRBV19 | NA | TRBJ2-5 | TRBD2
CASSPTGDIQETQYF | TGCGCCAGCAGCCCAACCGGGGACATCCAAGAGACCCAGTACTTC | TRBV5-1 | NA | TRBJ2-5 | NA
CASSLYSGGLDEQFF | TGTGCCAGCAGTTTATATTCAGGGGGCTTGGATGAGCAGTTCTTC | TRBV27 | once | TRBJ2-1 | TRBD1
CASTRPGPDEQYF | TGTGCCAGCACCCGCCCCGGGCCGGACGAGCAGTACTTC | TRBV6-1 | few | TRBJ2-7 | NA
CSVDPATSGGSDTQYF | TGCAGCGTTGACCCTGCGACTAGCGGGGGCTCGGATACGCAGTATTTT | TRBV29-1 | NA | TRBJ2-3 | TRBD2
CASSLTEINSPLHF | TGCGCCAGCAGCTTGACAGAGATTAATTCACCCCTCCACTTT | TRBV5-1 | NA | TRBJ1-6 | NA
CASSQALAGYYEQYF | TGCGCCAGCAGCCAAGCCCTAGCGGGGTACTACGAGCAGTACTTC | TRBV4-1 | NA | TRBJ2-7 | TRBD2
CATRSGGSYEQYF | TGTGCCACCAGATCTGGCGGGAGTTACGAGCAGTACTTC | TRBV27 | few | TRBJ2-7 | TRBD2
CASSETSGYEQYF | TGTGCTAGCAGCGAGACTAGCGGGTACGAGCAGTACTTC | TRBV7-7 | NA | TRBJ2-7 | TRBD2
CAISAGRDYGYTF | TGTGCCATCAGTGCTGGCAGGGACTATGGCTACACCTTC | TRBV10-3 | NA | TRBJ1-2 | NA
CASIGDGGGRETQYF | TGTGCCAGCATTGGGGACGGCGGGGGCAGGGAGACCCAGTACTTC | TRBV25-1 | NA | TRBJ2-5 | NA
CASSLGREGETQYF | TGTGCCAGCAGCCTCGGGCGGGAGGGAGAGACCCAGTACTTC | TRBV27 | NA | TRBJ2-5 | TRBD2
CASSFQGRDEQYF | TGTGCCAGCAGTTTCCAGGGGAGAGACGAGCAGTACTTC | TRBV27 | NA | TRBJ2-7 | NA
CASSEAPEFYSNQPQHF | TGTGCCAGCAGTGAAGCGCCAGAGTTCTATAGCAATCAGCCCCAGCATTTT | TRBV6-1 | NA | TRBJ1-5 | NA
CASSVGPGSGNEQFF | TGTGCCAGCAGCGTAGGCCCGGGGTCGGGGAATGAGCAGTTCTTC | TRBV9 | NA | TRBJ2-1 | NA
CASSEWTGRGGDSNQPQHF | TGTGCCAGCAGTGAATGGACAGGGAGAGGGGGAGATAGCAATCAGCCCCAGCATTTT | TRBV6-1 | NA | TRBJ1-5 | TRBD1
CSVLGTSGSYEQYF | TGCAGTGTTCTAGGGACTAGCGGCTCCTACGAGCAGTACTTC | TRBV20-1 | NA | TRBJ2-7 | TRBD2
CASSLYWGTGELFF | TGTGCCAGCAGTTTGTATTGGGGCACCGGGGAGCTGTTTTTT | TRBV27 | NA | TRBJ2-2 | NA
CASSLSPSGNEQYF | TGTGCCAGCAGTTTAAGTCCTAGCGGGAACGAGCAGTACTTC | TRBV12-3/TRBV12-4 | once | TRBJ2-7 | TRBD2
CASSQDALGVDTEAFF | TGCGCCAGCAGCCAAGACGCCTTGGGGGTGGACACTGAAGCTTTCTTT | TRBV4-1 | NA | TRBJ1-1 | NA
CASSQVVLRRGTEAFF | TGCGCCAGCAGCCAAGTGGTCTTACGGAGGGGAACTGAAGCTTTCTTT | TRBV4-1 | NA | TRBJ1-1 | NA
CASSHHGGATEAFF | TGTGCCAGCAGCCATCATGGGGGGGCCACTGAAGCTTTCTTT | TRBV6-2/TRBV6-3 | NA | TRBJ1-1 | NA
CASSSQTGVESYEQYF | TGTGCCAGCAGCTCGCAGACAGGGGTTGAATCCTACGAGCAGTACTTC | TRBV14 | NA | TRBJ2-7 | TRBD1
CASSFTPTYEQYF | TGTGCCAGCAGCTTTACACCCACCTACGAGCAGTACTTC | TRBV11-1 | NA | TRBJ2-7 | NA
CASSPSHGGINSYEQYF | TGCGCCAGCAGCCCCTCCCACGGAGGGATTAACTCCTACGAGCAGTACTTC | TRBV5-1 | once | TRBJ2-7 | NA
CAWSVGRADGYTF | TGTGCCTGGAGTGTGGGCAGGGCAGATGGCTACACCTTC | TRBV30 | once | TRBJ1-2 | NA
CASSPLPRLASETQYF | TGTGCCAGCAGCCCCCTTCCCCGACTAGCGTCGGAGACCCAGTACTTC | TRBV7-2 | NA | TRBJ2-5 | TRBD2
CASSFYGPSYEQYF | TGTGCCAGCAGTTTTTATGGGCCCTCCTACGAGCAGTACTTC | TRBV27 | NA | TRBJ2-7 | NA
CASSFYRDLNYGYTF | TGTGCCAGCAGCTTTTATCGGGATTTAAACTATGGCTACACCTTC | TRBV13 | NA | TRBJ1-2 | NA
CASSQVQGLTEAFF | TGCGCCAGCAGCCAAGTACAGGGTCTCACTGAAGCTTTCTTT | TRBV4-1 | NA | TRBJ1-1 | NA
CASSWGLARPGDTQYF | TGTGCCAGCAGCTGGGGACTAGCGCGTCCGGGCGATACGCAGTATTTT | TRBV7-9 | once | TRBJ2-3 | TRBD2
CASTPRGLDEQFF | TGTGCCAGCACCCCCCGGGGCCTGGATGAGCAGTTCTTC | TRBV6-5 | NA | TRBJ2-1 | NA
CAWSLTSASTDTQYF | TGTGCCTGGAGCTTAACTAGCGCAAGCACAGATACGCAGTATTTT | TRBV30 | once | TRBJ2-3 | TRBD2
CASSPGSGSGGSPNTEAFF | TGTGCCAGCAGCCCTGGGTCTGGGTCAGGGGGTTCGCCGAACACTGAAGCTTTCTTT | TRBV7-4 | NA | TRBJ1-1 | TRBD1
CASSQEVVWSSYNSPLHF | TGTGCCAGCAGCCAGGAGGTTGTTTGGAGCTCCTATAATTCACCCCTCCACTTT | TRBV14 | NA | TRBJ1-6 | NA
CAISEEITGELFF | TGTGCCATCAGTGAAGAGATCACCGGGGAGCTGTTTTTT | TRBV10-3 | once | TRBJ2-2 | NA
CSVEGAGDAGTDTQYF | TGCAGCGTTGAGGGCGCAGGGGACGCGGGCACAGATACGCAGTATTTT | TRBV29-1 | once | TRBJ2-3 | NA
CASSLTGQGFRHEQYF | TGTGCCAGCAGTTTAACGGGACAGGGCTTCCGCCACGAGCAGTACTTC | TRBV27 | once | TRBJ2-7 | TRBD1
CASSSGTGTEAFF | TGTGCCAGCAGTTCCGGGACAGGGACTGAAGCTTTCTTT | TRBV28 | NA | TRBJ1-1 | TRBD1
CASSLTAGEGYEQYF | TGTGCCAGCAGCTTGACGGCGGGAGAGGGGTACGAGCAGTACTTC | TRBV7-9 | NA | TRBJ2-7 | TRBD2
CASSPGHYTDTQYF | TGTGCCAGCTCACCTGGGCATTACACAGATACGCAGTATTTT | TRBV18 | few | TRBJ2-3 | NA
CAWRNSYEQYF | TGTGCCTGGAGGAACAGCTACGAGCAGTACTTC | TRBV30 | NA | TRBJ2-7 | NA
CSVEYGVEQFF | TGCAGCGTTGAGTACGGAGTTGAGCAGTTCTTC | TRBV29-1 | NA | TRBJ2-1 | NA
CASSLLDQPQHF | TGTGCCAGCAGTTTGTTGGATCAGCCCCAGCATTTT | TRBV12-3/TRBV12-4 | NA | TRBJ1-5 | NA
CASSWRQGLNTEAFF | TGTGCCAGCAGTTGGAGACAGGGGTTGAACACTGAAGCTTTCTTT | TRBV28 | NA | TRBJ1-1 | TRBD1